This T cell receptor beta chain emerged from a study of T cells after yellow fever vaccination. Comment on this clonotype: Its antigen is still unknown.

J was trimmed by 1 base and V by 5 bases; bases with no gene match: 6. Germline CDR1 and CDR2: LNHNV and YYDKDF (reference sequence). The length of the CDR3 is 16 residues. Universal primer sites and UMIs were introduced during 5'RACE template-switching synthesis of TCR cDNA. TCRdb re-derived calls from the 5' RACE reads in MiXCR, one entry per CDR3 protein. Among 450,000 to 600,000 distinct CDR3 sequences listed, roughly 13% were seen once. Study observations and caveats: Most clones from primary vaccination resurfaced after the booster (around 97% CD4, 75% to 90% CD8). Secondary responses were weaker yet peaked faster, day 5 versus 15. FACS-sorted repertoires might harbor abundant contaminating clonotypes from the bulk population.

The clonotype was recovered from a man aged 25 to 40 who received the YFV17D yellow fever vaccine. Material: PBMCs, obtained on the day of the yellow fever booster vaccination. This chain links TRBV15 with TRBJ2-1; TRBD2 matches at 9 bases. The CDR3: CATSSISGSSYNEQFF. In DNA form, the CDR3 reads TGTGCCACCAGCTCCATTAGCGGGAGTTCCTACAATGAGCAGTTCTTC.